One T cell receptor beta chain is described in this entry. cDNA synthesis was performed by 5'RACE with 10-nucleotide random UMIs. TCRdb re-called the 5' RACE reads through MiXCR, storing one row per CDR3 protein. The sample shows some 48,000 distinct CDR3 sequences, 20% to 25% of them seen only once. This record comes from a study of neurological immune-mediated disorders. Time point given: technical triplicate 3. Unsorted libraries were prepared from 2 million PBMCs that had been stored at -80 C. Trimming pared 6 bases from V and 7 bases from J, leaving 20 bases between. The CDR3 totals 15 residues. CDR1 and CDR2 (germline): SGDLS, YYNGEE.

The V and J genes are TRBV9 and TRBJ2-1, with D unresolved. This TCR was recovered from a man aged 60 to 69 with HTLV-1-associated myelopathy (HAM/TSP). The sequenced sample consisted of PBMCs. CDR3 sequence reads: CASIATCHQGNEQFF. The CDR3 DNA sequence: TGTGCCAGCATCGCCACGTGTCATCAAGGGAATGAGCAGTTCTTC.